These 6 T cell receptor beta chains originate from one sample sequenced in a study of vaccination effects on CD4 cells after COVID-19. No antigens are known for them. The method was immunoSEQ multiplex PCR; TCRdb's version includes in-frame clones alone and lacks a portion of them. The profile shows 55,000 to 90,000 clones, 65% to 85% of them singletons. ViraFEST assay sequencing came after antigen-specific CD4+ T cells were expanded with viral peptide pools. Culture lasted around eleven days before CD4+ T cell isolation. PCR showed that the person got SARS-CoV-2 infection at some point between March and December 2020. The source material was CD4+ T cells from PBMCs cultured with HIV peptides, sampled before COVID-19 vaccination. Subset reported: HIV-1 Nef peptide pool negative control/reference culture. The receptor set was obtained from a human donor who had a prior SARS-CoV-2 infection.

This clone was seen only a few times. This rearrangement joins TRBV28 to TRBJ1-6, with a possible D match to TRBD1 (5 bases). V was clipped by 10 bases and J by 14 bases, with 33 bases between them. The CDR3 extends over 17 amino acids. The germline gives CDR1 MDHEN, CDR2 SYDVKM. The CDR3 sequence is CAIGAGVILASDFTLHF. DNA of the CDR3: TGTGCCATAGGGGCTGGGGTAATCTTGGCTTCCGACTTCACCCTCCACTTT. The variable domain in full, completed from reference TRBV28 and TRBJ1-6, reads DVKVTQSSRYLVKRTGEKVFLECVQDMDHENMFWYRQDPGLGLRLIYFSYDVKMKEKGDIPEGYSVSREKKERFSLILESASTNQTSMYLCAIGAGVILASDFTLHFGNGTRLTVT.

This clone showed up just once. V is TRBV5-1 and J is TRBJ1-1, with D possibly TRBD1 on 5 matching bases. This CDR3 has 13 amino acids. Trimming shortened V by 3 bases and J by 3 bases, and 9 bases separated the two germline ends. Germline V gene lookup returns CDR1 SGHRS and CDR2 YFSETQ. The CDR3 DNA reads TGCGCCAGCAGCTCCCTACAGGACACTGAAGCTTTCTTT. This encodes CASSSLQDTEAFF.

This clone has more than one count but fewer than ten. The chain joins TRBV30 to TRBJ2-2, with 10 bases aligning to TRBD2. CDR1 is GTSNPN, CDR2 SVGIG, per germline (reference sequence). This CDR3 is built from 14 residues. V trimming: 5 bases; J trimming: 7 bases; junction bases outside the gene matches: 7. CDR3 sequence (DNA): TGTGCCTGGCAGGGACTAGCGAACTTCGGGGAGCTGTTTTTT. This encodes CAWQGLANFGELFF. Full variable domain (rest looked up from reference TRBV30 and TRBJ2-2): SQTIHQWPATLVQPVGSPLSLECTVEGTSNPNLYWYRQAAGRGLQLLFYSVGIGQISSEVPQNLSASRPQDRQFILSSKKLLLSDSGFYLCAWQGLANFGELFFGEGSRLTVL.

In its sample, this clone ranks as large. The chain is built from TRBV5-4 and TRBJ1-6; TRBD1 might be the D (6 bases). The CDR3 is 15 residues long. Germline CDR1 SGHNT, CDR2 YYREEE (reference sequence). V lost 1 base and J 7 bases, leaving 12 bases between the germline ends. The CDR3 sequence: CASSLWQGTNSPLHF. The CDR3 bases are TGTGCCAGCAGCTTGTGGCAGGGGACAAATTCACCCCTCCACTTT. Full variable domain (remainder filled in from reference TRBV5-4 and TRBJ1-6): ETGVTQSPTHLIKTRGQQVTLRCSSQSGHNTVSWYQQALGQGPQFIFQYYREEENGRGNFPPRFSGLQFPNYSSELNVNALELDDSALYLCASSLWQGTNSPLHFGNGTRLTVT.

Concerning this clone itself: One end of the junction does not line up with germline, which may come from a read error. This chain joins TRBV2 and TRBJ2-2; the match to TRBD2 covers 13 bases. The CDR3 length is 19 residues. The germline V gene has CDR1 SNHLY and CDR2 FYNNEI. The CDR3 DNA reads as TGTGCCAGCAGGGAAGTGACTAGCGGGGGGCCACCGACCACCGGGGAGCTGTTTTTT. This gives the protein CASREVTSGGPPTTGELFF. Drawing the rest from reference TRBV2 and TRBJ2-2, the complete variable domain is EPEVTQTPSHQVTQMGQEVILRCVPISNHLYFYWYRQILGQKVEFLVSFYNNEISEKSEIFDDQFSVERPDGSNFTLKIRSTKLEDSAMYFCASREVTSGGPPTTGELFFGEGSRLTVL.

V gene TRBV2 combines with J gene TRBJ1-2; 7 bases fit TRBD1. Germline CDR1 reads SNHLY; CDR2 reads FYNNEI. V lost 8 bases and J lost 8; bases outside the gene matches: 8. The CDR3 is 12 amino acids. The CDR3 nucleotides are TGTGCCAGCCGAGACAGGGCACGGGGCTACACCTTC. As protein: CASRDRARGYTF.